This T cell receptor beta chain was found in a study of T cells in tuberculosis. Study-wide background: In South Africa, adults with active tuberculosis were compared with IGRA-negative and latently infected IGRA-positive adolescents. Samples predate treatment or fall within its first 7 days.

Worth noting for this clone: Antigen: not known.

The study's findings and limits: Active tuberculosis patients had shorter CDR3-alpha; the beta difference was nonsignificant.

Stated time point: new active TB diagnosis, blood taken before or within 7 days of starting treatment. Produced via immunoSEQ multiplex PCR; TCRdb's table is partial and in-frame only. Of approximately 53,000 clones listed, over 90% are singletons. This material consisted of PBMCs, taken at tuberculosis diagnosis. This receptor was taken from an adult with tuberculosis.

CDR3 region: CASSSALAGTDTQYF. In DNA, the CDR3 is TGTGCCAGCAGCTCTGCACTAGCGGGAACGGATACGCAGTATTTT. V and J are TRBV7-8 and TRBJ2-3; TRBD2 matches at 10 bases. The CDR3 is 15 residues long. With 4 bases clipped from V and 6 bases from J, the junction kept 7 bases outside the gene matches. Germline V gives CDR1 SGHVS, CDR2 FQNEAQ.